These 28 T cell receptor beta chains came from one sample sequenced in a study of long-term antiretroviral therapy in people with HIV. They ran version v3.0 of the immunoSEQ assay at survey level. Profiled with immunoSEQ multiplex PCR; TCRdb holds only in-frame clones, not every one. The data show more than 20,000 clones, about 85% seen once. The source material was unsorted PBMCs, sampled 2.3 years after starting antiretroviral therapy. All receptors derive from a man aged 40-49 years with HIV.

The V call is TRBV7-8, the J call TRBJ2-1; D not resolved. This CDR3 contains 13 residues. V was trimmed by 1 base and J by 9 bases, leaving 10 bases between them. Germline loops: CDR1 SGHVS, CDR2 FQNEAQ. The CDR3 here is CASSLGPAGEQFF. The CDR3 nucleotides read TGTGCCAGCAGCTTAGGGCCAGCAGGTGAGCAGTTCTTC.

The rearrangement uses TRBV4-1 and TRBJ1-1, with D perhaps matching TRBD1 (5 bases). CDR1 is MGHRA and CDR2 is YSYEKL in the germline V gene. The length of the CDR3 is 15 residues. The V and J ends lost 0 bases and 8 bases respectively, with 16 bases between them. The CDR3 nucleotides are TGCGCCAGCAGCCAAGAGGGGGTAGGGTCCGCCGAAGCTTTCTTT. As protein: CASSQEGVGSAEAFF.

The chain employs TRBV6-1 and TRBJ1-3, with no clear D. Germline CDR1 reads MNHNS; CDR2 reads SASEGT. Between the trimmed V and J ends, which lost 2 bases and 0 bases, there was a span of 14 bases. The CDR3 loop spans 17 amino acids. The CDR3 bases are TGTGCCAGCAGTGAATCGGAGCCCCCAAGCTCTGGAAACACCATATATTTT. Protein sequence: CASSESEPPSSGNTIYF.

This clone was observed a single time. V is TRBV7-2 and J is TRBJ2-7; TRBD2 might be the D (6 bases). Germline CDR1 is SGHTA and CDR2 is FQGNSA. This CDR3 comprises 15 residues. Deletions cut 3 bases from V and 2 bases from J, with 14 bases between. CDR3 sequence (DNA): TGTGCCAGCAGCTTCCCCGGGACTGAAACCTACGAGCAGTACTTC. This codes for CASSFPGTETYEQYF.

V usage is TRBV27 and J usage is TRBJ2-1, with 7 bases that match TRBD1. Germline V gene lookup returns CDR1 MNHEY and CDR2 SMNVEV (reference sequence). V lost 5 bases, J lost 4 bases, and 14 bases stayed unmatched. There are 17 residues in the CDR3. CDR3 nucleotide sequence: TGTGCCAGCAGTCGCATTACACGGGACAGTAGATACAATGAGCAGTTCTTC. Its translation: CASSRITRDSRYNEQFF.

The rearrangement joins TRBV6-1 to TRBJ2-7; possible D gene TRBD1, 6 bases. The CDR3 consists of 14 residues. In germline, CDR1 is MNHNS, CDR2 SASEGT. Trimming cost V 2 bases and J 3 bases, with 11 bases left between them. In DNA, the CDR3 is TGTGCCAGCAGTGAAAGGGGCAGGGGCTACGAGCAGTACTTC. Its translation: CASSERGRGYEQYF.

The chain carries TRBV6-1 and TRBJ1-1; D is undetermined. CDR1 and CDR2 from the germline V gene are MNHNS and SASEGT. The CDR3 consists of 15 residues. The V end was cut by 6 bases, the J end by 11 bases, with 25 bases between. The CDR3: CASRALTAGRVMAFF. The CDR3 bases are TGTGCCAGCAGGGCCCTGACGGCGGGTAGAGTAATGGCTTTCTTT.

This clone was seen only a few times. The chain is built from TRBV14 and TRBJ1-6, with 9 bases that match TRBD1. Per the germline V gene, CDR1 is SGHDN and CDR2 is FVKESK. V trimming: 0 bases; J trimming: 9 bases; junction bases outside the gene matches: 6. The CDR3 contains 16 residues. DNA of the CDR3: TGTGCCAGCAGCCAAGATCCGGGACAGGGTACTTCACCCCTCCACTTT. Its translation is CASSQDPGQGTSPLHF.

The chain is built from TRBV5-1 and TRBJ2-1; unclear D gene. Trimming removed 4 bases at V and 4 bases at J, with 12 bases between. Germline loops: CDR1 SGHRS, CDR2 YFSETQ. This CDR3 has 14 amino acids. CDR3 DNA: TGCGCCAGCAGCCGCGCCAGAGGATACAATGAGCAGTTCTTC. Its translation is CASSRARGYNEQFF.

J is TRBJ1-1 and V is TRBV19, with unresolved D. This CDR3 spans 12 amino acids. CDR1 LNHDA and CDR2 SQIVND come from the germline V gene (reference sequence). V was trimmed by 6 bases and J by 2 bases, leaving 7 bases between them. The CDR3 protein is CASRFSNTEAFF. Written as DNA, the CDR3 is TGTGCCAGTAGGTTTTCCAACACTGAAGCTTTCTTT. Complete variable domain (other parts from reference TRBV19 and TRBJ1-1): DGGITQSPKYLFRKEGQNVTLSCEQNLNHDAMYWYRQDPGQGLRLIYYSQIVNDFQKGDIAEGYSVSREKKESFPLTVTSAQKNPTAFYLCASRFSNTEAFFGQGTRLTVV.

The chain is built from TRBV5-6 and TRBJ2-7, with TRBD1 identical over 9 bases. The CDR3 spans 14 residues. Germline-derived CDR1 and CDR2 are SGHDT and YYEEEE. V trimming: 3 bases; J trimming: 3 bases; junction bases outside the gene matches: 4. The CDR3 spells CASSSYRGRYEQYF. The CDR3 DNA sequence: TGTGCCAGCAGCTCCTACAGGGGGCGCTACGAGCAGTACTTC.

The rearrangement uses TRBV6-8 and TRBJ1-2, with D perhaps matching TRBD1 (6 bases). The V gene's germline CDR1 is MNHGY and CDR2 SAAAGT. The CDR3 is 16 residues long. Trimming removed 2 bases at V and 4 bases at J, with 17 bases between. CDR3 loop: CASSYLTQGQVYGYTF. In DNA, the CDR3 is TGTGCCAGCAGTTACCTGACGCAGGGGCAGGTCTATGGCTACACCTTC.

The chain employs TRBV18 and TRBJ2-3, with D unclear. The CDR3 has 16 amino acids. The germline V gene encodes CDR1 KGHSH and CDR2 LQKENI. The V and J ends lost 2 bases and 2 bases respectively, with 14 bases between them. CDR3 sequence reads: CASSPGRAVHTDTQYF. The CDR3 DNA reads as TGTGCCAGCTCACCAGGTCGGGCAGTACACACAGATACGCAGTATTTT.

This chain joins TRBV6-5 and TRBJ1-2; D is possibly TRBD1 (5 bases). V shed 0 bases and J shed 0 bases, with 11 bases lying between them. This CDR3 region has 16 residues. The V gene's germline CDR1 is MNHEY and CDR2 SVGAGI. For the CDR3, the DNA is TGTGCCAGCAGTTACTCCGCAGGGAGATCTAACTATGGCTACACCTTC. Amino acid sequence: CASSYSAGRSNYGYTF.

The sample holds a few counts of this clone. V gene TRBV10-1 combines with J gene TRBJ2-3; tentative D call: TRBD2 (5 bases). Trimming pared 2 bases from V and 4 bases from J, leaving 13 bases between. The length of the CDR3 is 15 residues. Germline loops: CDR1 WNHNN, CDR2 SYGVQD (reference sequence). The CDR3 here is CASSETRTGADTQYF. The CDR3 DNA reads as TGCGCCAGCAGTGAGACGAGGACTGGCGCAGATACGCAGTATTTT.

This clone came up a few times. The chain employs TRBV27 and TRBJ1-2, with D possibly TRBD1 on 5 matching bases. The CDR3 consists of 13 residues. Germline V gene lookup returns CDR1 MNHEY and CDR2 SMNVEV (reference sequence). The V gene lost 8 bases and the J gene lost 5 bases, with 15 bases spanning the gap. DNA for the CDR3: TGTGCCAGCGGTCCCGGGGGTGGGTATGGCTACACCTTC. This translates into CASGPGGGYGYTF.

This chain links TRBV27 with TRBJ1-2; 7 nucleotides agree with TRBD1. Germline CDR1 MNHEY, CDR2 SMNVEV (reference sequence). This CDR3 has 15 amino acids. V trimming: 6 bases; J trimming: 4 bases; junction bases outside the gene matches: 11. CDR3 residues: CASRNLRGTAYGYTF. The CDR3 nucleotides are TGTGCCAGCAGGAACTTGCGCGGGACAGCCTATGGCTACACCTTC.

The J gene is TRBJ2-7, the V gene TRBV4-1, with D possibly TRBD1 on 5 matching bases. This CDR3 has 13 residues. V shed 4 bases and J shed 3 bases, with 10 bases lying between them. The germline CDR1 and CDR2 sequences are MGHRA and YSYEKL. The CDR3: CASSPTVNYEQYF. DNA for the CDR3: TGCGCCAGCAGCCCGACAGTAAACTACGAGCAGTACTTC.

This clone came up once. The chain couples TRBV6-1 to TRBJ1-2, with a possible D match to TRBD1 (5 bases). This CDR3 has 16 amino acids. Germline loops: CDR1 MNHNS, CDR2 SASEGT. The ends were cut back, 2 bases at V and 2 bases at J, with 15 bases in the middle. Here the CDR3 reads CASSESVWGPNYGYTF. For the CDR3, the DNA is TGTGCCAGCAGTGAAAGTGTTTGGGGACCCAACTATGGCTACACCTTC.

As DNA, the CDR3 is TGTGCCAGCAGTTTAGAGGAACGCACTGAAGCTTTCTTT. The encoded protein is CASSLEERTEAFF. This sequence joins TRBV27 and TRBJ1-1, with D unresolved. CDR3 length: 13 residues. The germline CDR1 and CDR2 sequences are MNHEY and SMNVEV (reference sequence). V lost 2 bases to trimming and J lost 4 bases, with 8 bases between them.

V is TRBV9 and J is TRBJ1-1; 11 positions agree with TRBD1. V lost 3 bases and J lost 4; bases outside the gene matches: 2. Germline lookup yields CDR1 SGDLS and CDR2 YYNGEE. The length of the CDR3 is 14 residues. The CDR3 here is CASSEGQGGTEAFF. Here the CDR3 DNA reads TGTGCCAGCAGCGAGGGACAGGGGGGCACTGAAGCTTTCTTT.

This chain uses TRBV2 with TRBJ1-1; D is undetermined. Trimming took off 2 bases at V and 1 base at J, with 17 bases between the two ends. The CDR3 is 17 amino acids. Germline assignment: CDR1 SNHLY and CDR2 FYNNEI. CDR3 DNA: TGTGCCAGCAGTGAATATTGGTTTAGAGGACGGAACACTGAAGCTTTCTTT. Its protein product is CASSEYWFRGRNTEAFF.

The chain joins TRBV5-6 to TRBJ1-1; TRBD1 matches at 7 bases. The CDR3 extends over 17 amino acids. The V segment lost 3 bases and the J segment 6 bases; nucleotides outside the gene matches: 17. From germline, CDR1 is SGHDT and CDR2 YYEEEE. CDR3 sequence reads: CASSSTPLRQGNAEAFF. Written as DNA, the CDR3 is TGTGCCAGCAGCTCCACCCCCCTTCGACAGGGAAATGCTGAAGCTTTCTTT.

The chain combines TRBV7-3 with TRBJ2-1; 14 bases are shared with TRBD2. V was clipped by 2 bases and J by 4 bases; unmatched bases: 13. The germline V gene encodes CDR1 SGHTA and CDR2 FQGTGA. This CDR3 has 20 residues. This CDR3 is CASSLRGTSGRASVYNEQFF. In nucleotides, the CDR3 is TGTGCCAGCAGCTTACGGGGGACTAGCGGGAGAGCGTCGGTTTACAATGAGCAGTTCTTC.

This chain uses TRBV5-1 with TRBJ1-2, with D possibly being TRBD1 (6 bases). The CDR3 totals 15 residues. Germline V lookup: CDR1 SGHRS, CDR2 YFSETQ. V dropped 4 bases and J dropped 5 bases, with 18 bases sitting between them. CDR3 protein: CASSPEGGTFYGYTF. The CDR3 nucleotides read TGCGCCAGCAGCCCCGAGGGGGGGACCTTTTATGGCTACACCTTC.

The rearrangement uses TRBV5-5 and TRBJ1-6; D remains unclear. The CDR3 sequence is 17 residues long. The V gene lost 0 bases and the J gene lost 3 bases, with 13 bases spanning the gap. Looked up from germline, CDR1 is SGHKS and CDR2 is YYEKEE (reference sequence). The CDR3 DNA sequence: TGTGCCAGCAGCTTGGGTGTTCTTATTGACTATAATTCACCCCTCCACTTT. Protein product: CASSLGVLIDYNSPLHF.

The chain joins TRBV30 to TRBJ1-2; D remains ambiguous. Deletions cut 2 bases from V and 8 bases from J, with 12 bases between. The length of the CDR3 is 12 residues. Germline CDR1 GTSNPN, CDR2 SVGIG (reference sequence). The chain's CDR3 is CAWSLGPLGYTF. The CDR3, as DNA: TGTGCCTGGAGTTTAGGTCCGTTGGGCTACACCTTC. Based on the CDR3 plus reference TRBV30 and TRBJ1-2, the full variable domain is SQTIHQWPATLVQPVGSPLSLECTVEGTSNPNLYWYRQAAGRGLQLLFYSVGIGQISSEVPQNLSASRPQDRQFILSSKKLLLSDSGFYLCAWSLGPLGYTFGSGTRLTVV.

This chain connects TRBV6-1 to TRBJ1-1; D may be TRBD1 (6 bases). The CDR3 is made up of 14 amino acids. V lost 3 bases and J lost 1, with 9 bases in between. Germline assignment: CDR1 MNHNS and CDR2 SASEGT. CDR3 DNA sequence: TGTGCCAGCAGTGAGGGCAGGGGGAACACTGAAGCTTTCTTT. Its translation is CASSEGRGNTEAFF.